Shown below are 17 T cell receptor beta chains from a single sample sequenced in a study of CD8 T cells in Susac syndrome. Random hexamers primed reverse transcription of about 0.5 to 1 ug RNA. TCRdb passed the immunoSEQ multiplex PCR reads through MiXCR, listing each CDR3 protein once. The sample carries some 150,000 distinct CDR3 sequences, 94% recorded once. Sequenced: CD8+ T cells from PBMCs. These receptors were collected from a human donor with multiple sclerosis.

The chain employs TRBV20-1 and TRBJ1-1; tentative D call: TRBD1 (5 bases). This CDR3 has 15 amino acids. V lost 3 bases and J lost 0, with 14 bases in between. Germline V gene data show CDR1 as DFQATT and CDR2 as SNEGSKA (reference sequence). CDR3 sequence (DNA): TGCAGTGCTAGTCAAGGGGTCTCCATGAACACTGAAGCTTTCTTT. It encodes CSASQGVSMNTEAFF.

The chain couples TRBV6-5 to TRBJ1-1; D call uncertain. The CDR3 has 13 amino acids. Trimming shortened V by 4 bases and J by 0 bases, and 6 bases separated the two germline ends. Germline V gives CDR1 MNHEY, CDR2 SVGAGI. The chain's CDR3 is CASSFHMNTEAFF. The CDR3 DNA follows: TGTGCCAGCAGTTTCCATATGAACACTGAAGCTTTCTTT.

This chain joins TRBV29-1 and TRBJ1-1; D gene unclear. Trimming removed 1 base from V and 3 bases from J, with 21 bases in between. The CDR3 is 17 amino acids. CDR1 is SQVTM, CDR2 ANQGSEA, per germline. The CDR3 nucleotides read TGCAGCGTTGAAGGGATTGACAAGGCCAGCCCTGACACTGAAGCTTTCTTT. It encodes CSVEGIDKASPDTEAFF. The whole variable domain, filled in from reference TRBV29-1 and TRBJ1-1, reads SAVISQKPSRDICQRGTSLTIQCQVDSQVTMMFWYRQQPGQSLTLIATANQGSEATYESGFVIDKFPISRPNLTFSTLTVSNMSPEDSSIYLCSVEGIDKASPDTEAFFGQGTRLTVV.

The chain joins TRBV15 to TRBJ2-7; D is unresolved. The CDR3 runs to 13 residues. CDR1 and CDR2 (germline): LNHNV, YYDKDF (reference sequence). V was shortened by 3 bases and J by 2 bases, with 8 bases between the two germline ends. CDR3 in DNA: TGTGCCACCAGCAGGACACCTACCTACGAGCAGTACTTC. Its translation is CATSRTPTYEQYF.

This chain uses TRBV20-1 with TRBJ1-5; 8 nucleotides agree with TRBD1. CDR3 size: 14 residues. The germline V gene encodes CDR1 DFQATT and CDR2 SNEGSKA (reference sequence). The V and J ends lost 0 bases and 7 bases, in that order; junction bases with no gene match: 5. The CDR3 reads CSARDRTGRQPQHF. The CDR3 region has the DNA TGCAGTGCTAGAGATCGGACAGGGCGCCAGCCCCAGCATTTT.

This clonotype was observed a single time. The J gene is TRBJ2-7, the V gene TRBV5-6; D not resolved. The CDR3 has 12 residues. The V and J ends lost 6 bases and 2 bases respectively, with 9 bases between them. Germline CDR1 and CDR2: SGHDT and YYEEEE. The CDR3 DNA reads TGTGCCAGCACCATTGGGACCTACGAGCAGTACTTC. Its translation: CASTIGTYEQYF.

In this sample, this clonotype turned up once. This sequence joins TRBV30 and TRBJ2-1; 8 bases line up with TRBD2. Germline V gives CDR1 GTSNPN, CDR2 SVGIG (reference sequence). CDR3 size: 13 residues. V lost 5 bases and J lost 10; bases outside the gene matches: 10. The CDR3 reads CAWDTGGLVEQFF. The DNA for the CDR3 is TGTGCCTGGGACACGGGGGGGCTGGTCGAGCAGTTCTTC.

This clonotype showed up just once. V and J are TRBV6-2 or TRBV6-3 and TRBJ2-3; D uncertain. Looked up from germline, CDR1 is MNHEY and CDR2 is SVGEGT. Deletions cut 9 bases from V and 3 bases from J, with 13 bases between. The CDR3 runs 13 residues. The CDR3 DNA is TGTGCCAGTGGACCCTGGGGTACAGATACGCAGTATTTT. This translates into CASGPWGTDTQYF.

The V call is TRBV20-1, the J call TRBJ2-7; possible D gene TRBD2, 6 bases. The CDR3 is 17 amino acids. Trimming shortened V by 0 bases and J by 2 bases, and 20 bases separated the two germline ends. CDR1 and CDR2 (germline): DFQATT, SNEGSKA (reference sequence). This CDR3 reads CSARDNPPRGEAYEQYF. In nucleotides, the CDR3 is TGCAGTGCTAGAGATAACCCCCCTCGCGGGGAGGCCTACGAGCAGTACTTC.

V gene TRBV6-1 combines with J gene TRBJ2-7, with 7 bases identical to TRBD1. The CDR3 loop spans 14 amino acids. The junction had 3 bases not matched to a gene; V was cut back by 3 bases and J by 1 base. Germline CDR1 and CDR2: MNHNS and SASEGT. CDR3 sequence reads: CASSERDRSYEQYF. CDR3 DNA: TGTGCCAGCAGTGAGAGGGACAGATCCTACGAGCAGTACTTC.

V gene TRBV5-1 combines with J gene TRBJ2-7, with 8 bases lining up with TRBD1. This CDR3 has 14 amino acids. V was pared by 6 bases and J by 2 bases, with 7 bases of the junction left unmatched. Looked up from germline, CDR1 is SGHRS and CDR2 is YFSETQ. For the CDR3, the DNA is TGCGCCAGCACCGACAGGGGAAAGCCCTACGAGCAGTACTTC. Translating gives CASTDRGKPYEQYF.

The rearrangement links TRBV10-3 to TRBJ2-3; possible D gene TRBD2, 5 bases. Germline V lookup: CDR1 ENHRY, CDR2 SYGVKD. The CDR3 has 11 amino acids. Trimming pared 6 bases from V and 5 bases from J, leaving 6 bases between. The CDR3 coding sequence is TGTGCCATCAGGAGGGAAGATACGCAGTATTTT. Its translation: CAIRREDTQYF.

This chain connects TRBV7-9 to TRBJ2-1; 10 positions match TRBD2. Losses at the gene ends were 4 bases for V and 5 bases for J; bases not matched to a gene: 5. This CDR3 has 15 residues. CDR1 and CDR2 (germline): SEHNR, FQNEAQ (reference sequence). This CDR3 reads CASSWSGGANNEQFF. CDR3 in DNA: TGTGCCAGCAGCTGGAGCGGGGGGGCCAACAATGAGCAGTTCTTC.

The rearrangement joins TRBV30 to TRBJ2-1, with D uncertain. The germline V gene has CDR1 GTSNPN and CDR2 SVGIG (reference sequence). The length of the CDR3 is 12 residues. V was pared by 0 bases and J by 10 bases, with 10 bases between. CDR3 protein: CAWSVPPREQFF. CDR3 sequence (DNA): TGTGCCTGGAGTGTACCCCCCAGGGAGCAGTTCTTC.

The J gene is TRBJ2-1, the V gene TRBV4-1; D call uncertain. The CDR3 is made up of 12 amino acids. Trimming removed 1 base from V and 10 bases from J, with 8 bases in between. The germline CDR1 and CDR2 sequences are MGHRA and YSYEKL. The CDR3 nucleotides read TGCGCCAGCAGCCAAGGGGCAGAGGAGCAGTTCTTC. Residues: CASSQGAEEQFF.

This clonotype has a single count. The rearrangement uses TRBV3-1 and TRBJ2-3; a possible D gene is TRBD2 (6 bases). The CDR3 is made up of 17 amino acids. The germline V and J ends were trimmed by 0 bases and 2 bases, with 15 bases remaining between them. CDR1 LGHDT and CDR2 YNNKEL come from the germline V gene (reference sequence). This CDR3 is CASSQELRDSHTDTQYF. The CDR3 coding sequence is TGTGCCAGCAGCCAAGAACTCCGGGACTCCCACACAGATACGCAGTATTTT.

The V and J genes are TRBV7-8 and TRBJ2-2; tentatively, D is TRBD2 (6 bases). The V gene lost 3 bases and the J gene lost 2 bases, with 10 bases spanning the gap. This CDR3 contains 15 residues. Germline V gives CDR1 SGHVS, CDR2 FQNEAQ. As DNA, the CDR3 is TGTGCCAGCAGCTTTTGGGGGGAAAACACCGGGGAGCTGTTTTTT. This translates into CASSFWGENTGELFF.